This passage covers 11 T cell receptor beta chains from one sample sequenced in a study of cytomegalovirus exposure and HLA in healthy donors listed by TCRdb under 2017. Libraries were constructed by the immunoSEQ multiplex PCR assay. TCRdb provides this immuneACCESS table in a form limited to in-frame rearrangements. Some clones are lacking; in checked studies, under half of them reflect an unresolved V gene, and why the rest are absent is not known. Recorded for this sample are approximately 58,000 clones; about 94% of them occurred a single time. Clones ranked in the top ten supply 2% to 2.5% of the sample. The sequencing input was PBMCs. All receptors derive from a man aged 18 to 30 in good health and CMV-seronegative.

J is TRBJ2-5 and V is TRBV27; tentative D call: TRBD2 (6 bases). CDR3 length: 14 amino acids. Between the trimmed V and J ends, which lost 5 bases and 5 bases, there was a span of 15 bases. CDR1 and CDR2 (germline): MNHEY, SMNVEV (reference sequence). CDR3 amino acids: CASSPGTPLETQYF. Written as DNA, the CDR3 is TGTGCCAGCAGTCCCGGGACTCCCCTTGAGACCCAGTACTTC.

This clone has just one count. V and J are TRBV28 and TRBJ1-4; no reliable D call. This CDR3 contains 14 residues. Germline CDR1 is MDHEN and CDR2 is SYDVKM. V shed 5 bases and J shed 2 bases, with 9 bases lying between them. This CDR3 reads CASSPQYTNEKLFF. Here the CDR3 DNA reads TGTGCCAGCAGTCCACAGTACACTAATGAAAAACTGTTTTTT.

V is TRBV6-1 and J is TRBJ2-7; 7 bases fit TRBD1. Germline trimming cut 5 bases from V and 3 bases from J; bases unmatched to any gene: 10. Per the germline V gene, CDR1 is MNHNS and CDR2 is SASEGT. This CDR3 is 15 amino acids long. CDR3 nucleotide sequence: TGTGCCAGCAGTCGAAAGGGGGCAGGAGACTACGAGCAGTACTTC. Translated: CASSRKGAGDYEQYF.

The V gene is TRBV11-2, the J gene TRBJ1-3; D is possibly TRBD1 (6 bases). The CDR3 sequence is 14 residues long. V lost 6 bases to trimming and J lost 0 bases, with 9 bases between them. Per germline, CDR1 SGHAT and CDR2 FQNNGV. CDR3 residues: CASSEDSSGNTIYF. In nucleotides, the CDR3 is TGTGCCAGCAGTGAGGACAGCTCTGGAAACACCATATATTTT. The complete variable domain, with remaining parts taken from reference TRBV11-2 and TRBJ1-3, reads EAGVAQSPRYKIIEKRQSVAFWCNPISGHATLYWYQQILGQGPKLLIQFQNNGVVDDSQLPKDRFSAERLKGVDSTLKIQPAKLEDSAVYLCASSEDSSGNTIYFGEGSWLTVV.

This chain uses TRBV28 with TRBJ1-2, with 10 bases matching TRBD1. The V gene's germline CDR1 is MDHEN and CDR2 SYDVKM. This CDR3 comprises 16 residues. V lost 3 bases to trimming and J lost 0 bases; unmatched junction nucleotides: 4. The CDR3 region has the DNA TGTGCCAGCAGTTTTCGAGGGACAGGGGCTAACTATGGCTACACCTTC. Translation gives CASSFRGTGANYGYTF.

This clone was seen a single time. The J gene is TRBJ2-2, the V gene TRBV7-9, with a tentative D call TRBD2 (5 bases). V shed 1 base and J shed 1 base, with 10 bases lying between them. The CDR3 length is 16 residues. Per the germline V gene, CDR1 is SEHNR and CDR2 is FQNEAQ (reference sequence). DNA for the CDR3: TGTGCCAGCAGCTTAGAGGCTAGCCGGAACACCGGGGAGCTGTTTTTT. It translates to CASSLEASRNTGELFF.

The chain joins TRBV7-2 to TRBJ1-3, with D maybe TRBD1 (5 bases). V lost 3 bases to trimming and J lost 4 bases, with 16 bases between them. The CDR3 length is 16 residues. From germline, CDR1 is SGHTA and CDR2 FQGNSA. DNA of the CDR3: TGTGCCAGCAGCTTTCAGGTCGGGGGTACGGGAAACACCATATATTTT. This translates into CASSFQVGGTGNTIYF. The entire variable domain, with the rest obtained from reference TRBV7-2 and TRBJ1-3, is as follows: GAGVSQSPSNKVTEKGKDVELRCDPISGHTALYWYRQSLGQGLEFLIYFQGNSAPDKSGLPSDRFSAERTGGSVSTLTIQRTQQEDSAVYLCASSFQVGGTGNTIYFGEGSWLTVV.

CDR3 sequence reads: CASSFSLAGRGNEQFF. CDR3 DNA sequence: TGTGCCAGCAGCTTTTCGTTAGCGGGGCGGGGGAATGAGCAGTTCTTC. This chain joins TRBV5-8 and TRBJ2-1, with 8 bases lining up with TRBD2. CDR1 is SGHTS, CDR2 YDEGEE, per germline. J gave up 7 bases and V 2 bases, and 11 bases lay outside the gene matches. CDR3 size: 16 residues. Variable domain in full (rest from reference TRBV5-8 and TRBJ2-1): EAGVTQSPTHLIKTRGQQATLRCSPISGHTSVYWYQQALGLGLQFLLWYDEGEERNRGNFPPRFSGRQFPNYSSELNVNALELEDSALYLCASSFSLAGRGNEQFFGPGTRLTVL.

CDR3 nucleotides: TGTGCCAGCAGCTTAGGGGCAGGGCAAGCTTTCTTT. The encoded protein is CASSLGAGQAFF. The chain joins TRBV13 to TRBJ1-1; D is possibly TRBD1 (5 bases). Germline V gene lookup returns CDR1 PRHDT and CDR2 FYEKMQ (reference sequence). This CDR3 is built from 12 residues. With 0 bases removed from V and 9 bases from J, the gap between germline ends came to 8 bases.

Regarding this clone: The identical CDR3 is also encoded by other nucleotide sequences in the sample. This CDR3 reads CASSLQGYEQYF. CDR3 bases: TGTGCCAGCAGTTTACAGGGATACGAGCAGTACTTC. The chain joins TRBV28 to TRBJ2-7, with TRBD1 as a possible D gene (5 bases). The length of the CDR3 is 12 residues. With 2 bases removed from V and 4 bases from J, the gap between germline ends came to 6 bases. Per germline, CDR1 MDHEN and CDR2 SYDVKM.

Points on this clone: Other DNA sequences of this sample code for an identical CDR3. The chain has TRBV11-2 and TRBJ1-4; possible D gene TRBD1, 6 bases. Trimming pared 2 bases from V and 5 bases from J, leaving 9 bases between. The CDR3 loop spans 14 amino acids. Germline V gives CDR1 SGHAT, CDR2 FQNNGV. CDR3 coding DNA: TGTGCCAGCAGCTTATCAACAGGGAATGAAAAACTGTTTTTT. This translates into CASSLSTGNEKLFF.